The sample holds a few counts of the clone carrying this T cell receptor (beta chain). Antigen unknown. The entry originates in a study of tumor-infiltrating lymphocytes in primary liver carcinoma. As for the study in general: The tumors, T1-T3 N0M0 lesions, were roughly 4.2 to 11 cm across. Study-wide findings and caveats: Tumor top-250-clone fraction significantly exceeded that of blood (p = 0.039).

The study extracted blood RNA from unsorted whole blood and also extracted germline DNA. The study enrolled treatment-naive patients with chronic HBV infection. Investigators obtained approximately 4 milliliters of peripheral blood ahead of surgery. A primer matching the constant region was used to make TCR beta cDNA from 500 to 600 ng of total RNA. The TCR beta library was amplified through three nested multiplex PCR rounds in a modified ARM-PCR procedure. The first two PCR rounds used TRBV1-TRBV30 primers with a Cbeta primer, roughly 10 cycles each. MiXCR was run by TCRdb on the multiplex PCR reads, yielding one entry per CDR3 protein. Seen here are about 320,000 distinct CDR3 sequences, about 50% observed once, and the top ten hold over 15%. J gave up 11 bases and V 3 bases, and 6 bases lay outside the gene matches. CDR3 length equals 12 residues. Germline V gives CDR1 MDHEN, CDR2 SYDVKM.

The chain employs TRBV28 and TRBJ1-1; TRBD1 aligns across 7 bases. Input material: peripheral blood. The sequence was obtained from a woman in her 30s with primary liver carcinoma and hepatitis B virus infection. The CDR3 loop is CASSFGTARAFF. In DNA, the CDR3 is TGTGCCAGCAGTTTTGGGACAGCAAGGGCTTTCTTT.